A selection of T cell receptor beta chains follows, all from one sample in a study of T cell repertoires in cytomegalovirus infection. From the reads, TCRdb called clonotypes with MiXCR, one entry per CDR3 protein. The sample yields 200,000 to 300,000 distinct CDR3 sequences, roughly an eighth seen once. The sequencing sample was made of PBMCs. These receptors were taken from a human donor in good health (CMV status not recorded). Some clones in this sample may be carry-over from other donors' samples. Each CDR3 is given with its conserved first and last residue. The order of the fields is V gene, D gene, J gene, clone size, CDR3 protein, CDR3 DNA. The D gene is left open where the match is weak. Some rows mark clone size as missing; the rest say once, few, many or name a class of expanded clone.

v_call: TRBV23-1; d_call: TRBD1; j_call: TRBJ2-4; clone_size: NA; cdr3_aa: CASSQSDRARGAKNIQYF; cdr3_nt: TGCGCCAGCAGTCAATCGGACAGGGCAAGGGGAGCCAAAAACATTCAGTACTTC
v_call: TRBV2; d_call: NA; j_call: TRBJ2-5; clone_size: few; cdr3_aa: CASSRQGPPGQETQYF; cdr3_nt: TGTGCCAGCAGTCGCCAGGGTCCCCCGGGACAAGAGACCCAGTACTTC
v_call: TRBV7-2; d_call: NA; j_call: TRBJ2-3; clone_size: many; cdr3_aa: CASSPGRVTDTQYF; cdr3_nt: TGTGCCAGCAGCCCCGGAAGGGTTACAGATACGCAGTATTTT
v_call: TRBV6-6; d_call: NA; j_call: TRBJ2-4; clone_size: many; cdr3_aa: CASTLDGGTAKNIQYF; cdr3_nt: TGTGCCAGCACCCTAGACGGGGGCACCGCCAAAAACATTCAGTACTTC
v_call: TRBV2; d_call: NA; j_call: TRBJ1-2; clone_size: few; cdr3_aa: CASRPEAPNYGYTF; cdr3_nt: TGTGCCAGCCGGCCAGAGGCGCCCAACTATGGCTACACCTTC
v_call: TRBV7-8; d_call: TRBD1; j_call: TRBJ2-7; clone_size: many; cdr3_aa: CASSLEAGTGGYEQYF; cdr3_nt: TGTGCCAGCAGCTTAGAAGCCGGGACAGGGGGCTACGAGCAGTACTTC
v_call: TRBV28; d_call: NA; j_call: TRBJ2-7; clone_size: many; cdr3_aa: CASSLGPYYEQYF; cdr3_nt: TGTGCCAGCAGCCTAGGGCCTTACTACGAGCAGTACTTC
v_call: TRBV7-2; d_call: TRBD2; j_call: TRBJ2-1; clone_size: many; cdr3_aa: CASSIKRGGLEFF; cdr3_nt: TGTGCCAGCAGCATAAAGCGGGGGGGCTTGGAGTTCTTC
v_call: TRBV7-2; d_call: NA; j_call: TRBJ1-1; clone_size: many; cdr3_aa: CASSLLPRDTEAFF; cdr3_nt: TGTGCCAGCAGCTTACTCCCCCGGGACACTGAAGCTTTCTTT
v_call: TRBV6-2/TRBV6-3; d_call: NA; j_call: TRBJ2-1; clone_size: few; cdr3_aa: CASRSPISNEQFF; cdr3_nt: TGTGCCAGCAGGTCACCTATTTCCAATGAGCAGTTCTTC
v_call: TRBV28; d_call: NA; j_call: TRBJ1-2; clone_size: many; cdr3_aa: CASSPPVLGGYTF; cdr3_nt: TGTGCCAGCAGTCCCCCGGTCCTCGGAGGCTACACCTTC
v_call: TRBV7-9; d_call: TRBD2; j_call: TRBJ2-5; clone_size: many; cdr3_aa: CASRGLALGTQYF; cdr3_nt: TGTGCCAGCAGGGGACTAGCTCTCGGGACCCAGTACTTC
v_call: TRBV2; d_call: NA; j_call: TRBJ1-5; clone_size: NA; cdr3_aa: CASSAGEWSNQPQHF; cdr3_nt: TGTGCCAGCAGTGCAGGGGAGTGGAGCAATCAGCCCCAGCATTTT
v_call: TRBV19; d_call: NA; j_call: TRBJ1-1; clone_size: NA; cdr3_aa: CASSIDRETEAFF; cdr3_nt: TGTGCCAGTAGTATAGACCGGGAAACTGAAGCTTTCTTT
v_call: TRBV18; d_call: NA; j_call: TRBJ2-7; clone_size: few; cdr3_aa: CASSPRQTYSYEQYF; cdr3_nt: TGTGCCAGCTCACCGAGACAGACCTACTCCTACGAGCAGTACTTC
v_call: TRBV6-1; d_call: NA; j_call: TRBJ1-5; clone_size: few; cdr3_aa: CASRGLVGQPQHF; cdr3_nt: TGTGCCAGCAGGGGGTTGGTTGGTCAGCCCCAGCATTTT
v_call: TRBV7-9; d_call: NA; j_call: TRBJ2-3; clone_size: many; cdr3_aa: CASSSPLADTQYF; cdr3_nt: TGTGCCAGCAGCTCGCCGTTGGCAGATACGCAGTATTTT
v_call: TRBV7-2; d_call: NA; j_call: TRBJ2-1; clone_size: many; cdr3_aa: CASSLEEGSGYEQFF; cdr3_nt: TGTGCCAGCAGCTTAGAGGAGGGGTCGGGGTATGAGCAGTTCTTC
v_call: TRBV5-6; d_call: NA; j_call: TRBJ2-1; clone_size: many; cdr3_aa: CASSLEGANSYNEQFF; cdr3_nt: TGTGCCAGCAGCTTGGAGGGCGCCAACTCCTACAATGAGCAGTTCTTC
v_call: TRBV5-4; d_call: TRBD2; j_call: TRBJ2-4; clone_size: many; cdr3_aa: CASSGREDIQYF; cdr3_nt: TGTGCCAGCAGCGGTCGGGAGGACATTCAGTACTTC
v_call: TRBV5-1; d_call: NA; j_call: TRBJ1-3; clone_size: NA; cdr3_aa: CASSLEPTSSGNTIYF; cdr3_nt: TGCGCCAGCAGCTTGGAACCGACATCCTCTGGAAACACCATATATTTT
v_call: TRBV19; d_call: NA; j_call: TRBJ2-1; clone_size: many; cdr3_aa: CASSIPPGVNEQFF; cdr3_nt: TGTGCCAGTAGTATTCCGCCCGGGGTCAATGAGCAGTTCTTC
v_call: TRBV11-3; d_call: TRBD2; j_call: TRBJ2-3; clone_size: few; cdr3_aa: CASSQLAGGMDTQYF; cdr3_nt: TGTGCCAGCAGCCAACTAGCGGGAGGGATGGATACGCAGTATTTT
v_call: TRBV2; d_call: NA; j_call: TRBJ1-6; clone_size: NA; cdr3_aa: CASKGEELSPLHF; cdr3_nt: TGTGCCAGCAAGGGGGAGGAGCTTTCACCCCTCCACTTT
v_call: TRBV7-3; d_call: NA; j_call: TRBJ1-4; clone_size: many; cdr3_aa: CASSLTRGEKLFF; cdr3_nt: TGTGCCAGCAGCTTAACTAGGGGGGAAAAACTGTTTTTT
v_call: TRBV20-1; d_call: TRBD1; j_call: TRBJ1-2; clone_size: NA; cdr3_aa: CSARTGGVYGYGYTF; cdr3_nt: TGCAGTGCTCGGACAGGGGGCGTCTACGGCTATGGCTACACCTTC
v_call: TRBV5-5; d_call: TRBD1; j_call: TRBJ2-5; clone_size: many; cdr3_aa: CASSPGILQGAKETQYF; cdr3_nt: TGTGCCAGCAGCCCGGGTATTTTACAGGGGGCTAAAGAGACCCAGTACTTC
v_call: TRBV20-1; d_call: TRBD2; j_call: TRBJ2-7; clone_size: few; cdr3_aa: CSARGTSGNYEQYF; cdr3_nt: TGCAGTGCCAGAGGGACTAGCGGTAACTACGAGCAGTACTTC
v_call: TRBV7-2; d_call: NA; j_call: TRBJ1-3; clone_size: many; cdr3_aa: CASSLGIGPSYSDGNTIYF; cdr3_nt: TGTGCCAGCAGCTTAGGTATAGGCCCGAGCTATTCGGATGGAAACACCATATATTTT
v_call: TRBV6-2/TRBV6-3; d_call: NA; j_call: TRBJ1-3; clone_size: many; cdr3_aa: CASSDPGNTIYF; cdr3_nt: TGTGCCAGCAGCGACCCAGGAAACACCATATATTTT
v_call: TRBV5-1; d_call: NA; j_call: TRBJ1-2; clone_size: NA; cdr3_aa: CASSSQESVYGYTF; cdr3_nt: TGCGCCAGCAGTTCGCAGGAAAGCGTCTATGGCTACACCTTC